Shown below are 5 T cell receptor beta chains from a single sample sequenced in a study of T cells after yellow fever vaccination. Via MiXCR, TCRdb re-called the 5' RACE reads, giving one row per CDR3 protein. The sample shows some 96,000 distinct CDR3 sequences, almost 9% of them seen only once. The sample in question was CD8+ T cells not binding an NS4B(214-222) dextramer, sorted from PBMCs, obtained around 14 days after the first yellow fever vaccination. Receptors were obtained from a man aged 18 to 35 who received the YFV17D yellow fever vaccine.

The chain couples TRBV7-9 to TRBJ2-7; no reliable D call. The CDR3 totals 14 residues. Germline lookup yields CDR1 SEHNR and CDR2 FQNEAQ (reference sequence). V lost 3 bases and J lost 2, with 11 bases in between. This CDR3 reads CASSFPRETYEQYF. The CDR3 nucleotides read TGTGCCAGCAGCTTTCCCCGCGAAACCTACGAGCAGTACTTC.

V is TRBV7-2 and J is TRBJ1-2; a weak D match, TRBD1 (6 bases). The germline gives CDR1 SGHTA, CDR2 FQGNSA. The ends were cut back, 0 bases at V and 4 bases at J, with 15 bases in the middle. The CDR3 runs 16 residues. The CDR3 nucleotides read TGTGCCAGCAGCTTAGCCGGGGGGCCGGCGCTCTATGGCTACACCTTC. It translates to CASSLAGGPALYGYTF.

This clonotype was seen only a few times. V and J are TRBV20-1 and TRBJ2-4; 9 nucleotides align to TRBD1. The V segment lost 6 bases and the J segment 3 bases; nucleotides outside the gene matches: 6. The CDR3 consists of 14 residues. Germline V gives CDR1 DFQATT, CDR2 SNEGSKA (reference sequence). The CDR3 loop is CSAGTGRGKNIQYF. CDR3 bases: TGCAGTGCGGGGACAGGGCGAGGCAAAAACATTCAGTACTTC.

This clonotype has a handful of counts. The chain links TRBV4-1 to TRBJ2-3; 10 bases fit TRBD1. The V segment lost 3 bases and the J segment 5 bases; nucleotides outside the gene matches: 11. The CDR3 consists of 17 residues. CDR1 MGHRA and CDR2 YSYEKL come from the germline V gene. The CDR3: CASSHITLGQGGDTQYF. The CDR3 DNA follows: TGCGCCAGCAGCCACATCACATTAGGACAGGGGGGAGATACGCAGTATTTT.

This clonotype was seen only a few times. The chain combines TRBV20-1 with TRBJ2-1, with D possibly matching TRBD2 (6 bases). The length of the CDR3 is 15 residues. V lost 0 bases and J lost 9, with 18 bases in between. Germline-derived CDR1 and CDR2 are DFQATT and SNEGSKA (reference sequence). The CDR3 coding sequence is TGCAGTGCTAGAGATAGGGGAGGCTCAACGAGTGAGCAGTTCTTC. Translating it yields CSARDRGGSTSEQFF.